In this sample, the clone carrying this TCR beta chain turned up a few times. What it binds is unknown. Donation came from healthy Caucasian individuals in Russia who were aged 6 to 90. Sample-barcoded 5' priming and a J-beta primer mix drove a second PCR of roughly 6 to 12 cycles. TCRdb re-called the 5' RACE reads with MiXCR, one entry per CDR3 protein. The table includes fewer than 600,000 distinct CDR3 sequences, approximately 26% detected once. Per germline, CDR1 LGHDT and CDR2 YNNKEL (reference sequence). Trimming removed 2 bases from V and 3 bases from J, with 7 bases in between. This CDR3 has 13 amino acids. The sample belongs to a study of blood T cells in healthy people across ages. Study-level points and caveats: Versus aged donors, long-lived donors had higher diversity and more naive CD4+ cells. Naive T cell percentage and TCR beta diversity correlated strongly.

These same data were also listed under a study on T cells of mothers and their children. That paper adds: Similar thymic selection effects on TCR recombination output appear in pairs, both related and unrelated.

V gene TRBV3-1 combines with J gene TRBJ1-2; D remains ambiguous. The sample was blood. The TCR was taken from a boy aged 2 to 10 in good health. In nucleotides, the CDR3 is TGTGCCAGCAGCCAAACGGCAGACTATGGCTACACCTTC. Protein sequence: CASSQTADYGYTF.